These T cell receptor beta chains were read from a single sample in a study of blood T cell repertoires in COVID-19. Here immunoSEQ multiplex PCR was the method, and the copy in TCRdb shows in-frame clones only, minus some. The sample shows around 260,000 clones, 70% to 90% of them seen only once. The sample taken for sequencing was PBMCs or T cells enriched from blood (not recorded which). The receptors here all came from a woman aged 25 to 39 who had recovered from COVID-19. CDR3s include the opening cysteine and the closing phenylalanine or tryptophan. The D gene is left open where the match is weak. Expanded clones are given a class, and other clones once, few, many or no size at all.

DNA: TGTGCCAGTAGCAATGCAGGGGGTGAAAAACTGTTTTTT
CDR3: CASSNAGGEKLFF
J: TRBJ1-4
size: NA
V: TRBV19
D: TRBD1

DNA: TGCGCCAGCAGCTTGCTCGCGGGGCGGACTGAAGCTTTCTTT
CDR3: CASSLLAGRTEAFF
J: TRBJ1-1
size: many
V: TRBV5-1
D: NA

DNA: TGTGCCAGCAGCCCGGGTGCGGCTGAAGCTTTCTTT
CDR3: CASSPGAAEAFF
J: TRBJ1-1
size: NA
V: TRBV6-5
D: NA

DNA: TGTGCCAGCAGCCAAGCCTTGAAGAGACAGGGGAGTGAAGCTTTCTTT
CDR3: CASSQALKRQGSEAFF
J: TRBJ1-1
size: NA
V: TRBV3-1/TRBV3-2
D: TRBD1

DNA: TGTGCCAGCAGTTTATATAGAAACACCATATATTTT
CDR3: CASSLYRNTIYF
J: TRBJ1-3
size: few
V: TRBV12-3/TRBV12-4
D: NA

DNA: TGTGCCATCGGTTCGCCAGGGGCCGGGGAGCTGTTTTTT
CDR3: CAIGSPGAGELFF
J: TRBJ2-2
size: NA
V: TRBV10-3
D: NA

DNA: TGTGCCACCTCGGACAGGGCTAGCAATCAGCCCCAGCATTTT
CDR3: CATSDRASNQPQHF
J: TRBJ1-5
size: NA
V: TRBV19
D: TRBD1

DNA: TGTGCCAGCAGTCCACAGGGGTATACGCAGTATTTT
CDR3: CASSPQGYTQYF
J: TRBJ2-3
size: NA
V: TRBV28
D: TRBD1

DNA: TGTGCCAGCAGCCCCCCAGGACAGCCCCAGCATTTT
CDR3: CASSPPGQPQHF
J: TRBJ1-5
size: NA
V: TRBV7-9
D: NA

DNA: TGTGCCAGCAGCTTAGGTAGCGGGAGTGATGAGCAGTTCTTC
CDR3: CASSLGSGSDEQFF
J: TRBJ2-1
size: NA
V: TRBV11-2
D: TRBD2

DNA: TGTGCCAGCACCGCCGTAAGACAGGGGAATTCACCCCTCCACTTT
CDR3: CASTAVRQGNSPLHF
J: TRBJ1-6
size: NA
V: TRBV6-5
D: TRBD1

DNA: TGTGCCAGCAGTTTCAGGTTCCAATATCAGCCCCAGCATTTT
CDR3: CASSFRFQYQPQHF
J: TRBJ1-5
size: NA
V: TRBV27
D: NA

DNA: TGTGCCAGTAGTAAAACTAGCGGGAGGTCCCAAGAGACCCAGTACTTC
CDR3: CASSKTSGRSQETQYF
J: TRBJ2-5
size: NA
V: TRBV19
D: TRBD2

DNA: TGCAGTGCTAGGGGTCCGGGGGGCTACACCTTC
CDR3: CSARGPGGYTF
J: TRBJ1-2
size: NA
V: TRBV20-1
D: NA

DNA: TGTGCCAGCAGCTACAGGGACGAGCAGTACTTC
CDR3: CASSYRDEQYF
J: TRBJ2-7
size: NA
V: TRBV3-1/TRBV3-2
D: NA

DNA: TGCGCCAGCAGCCCACAAGGGACAGCAACCTACGAGCAGTACTTC
CDR3: CASSPQGTATYEQYF
J: TRBJ2-7
size: NA
V: TRBV5-1
D: TRBD1

DNA: TGTGCCAGCAGCTTAGCGGCAGAGACCCAGTACTTC
CDR3: CASSLAAETQYF
J: TRBJ2-5
size: NA
V: TRBV12-3/TRBV12-4
D: NA

DNA: TGTGCCAGCAGTTACTCCCCGGACATAAGAAGGGACACCATATATTTT
CDR3: CASSYSPDIRRDTIYF
J: TRBJ1-3
size: NA
V: TRBV6-5
D: NA